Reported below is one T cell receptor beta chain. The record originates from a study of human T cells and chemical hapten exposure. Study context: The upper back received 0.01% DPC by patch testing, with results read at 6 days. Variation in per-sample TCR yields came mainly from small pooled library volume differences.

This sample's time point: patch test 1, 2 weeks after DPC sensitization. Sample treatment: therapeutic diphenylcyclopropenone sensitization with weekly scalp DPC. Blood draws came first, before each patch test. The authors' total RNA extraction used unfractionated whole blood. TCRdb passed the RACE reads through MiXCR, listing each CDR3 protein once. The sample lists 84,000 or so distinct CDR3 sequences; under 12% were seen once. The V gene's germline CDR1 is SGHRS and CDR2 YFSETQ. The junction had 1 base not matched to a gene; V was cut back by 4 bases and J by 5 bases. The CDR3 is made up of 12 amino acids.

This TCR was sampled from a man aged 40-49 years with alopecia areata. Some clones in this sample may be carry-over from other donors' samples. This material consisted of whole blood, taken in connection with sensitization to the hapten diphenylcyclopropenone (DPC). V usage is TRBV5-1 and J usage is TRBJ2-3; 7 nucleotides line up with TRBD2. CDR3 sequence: CASSASGDTQYF. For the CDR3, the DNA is TGCGCCAGCAGCGCTAGCGGAGATACGCAGTATTTT.